The rows below give T cell receptor beta chains drawn from one sample of a study of shared clonotypes between healthy human individuals. Method: immunoSEQ multiplex PCR; TCRdb's copy keeps in-frame clones and lacks some. The sample shows around 2.1 million clones, 85% to 95% of them seen only once. The sequenced sample was naive CD8+ T cells from PBMCs. These receptor sequences come from a man between 18 and 35 years old in good health. Some clones in this sample may be carry-over from other donors' samples. The conserved cysteine and the conserved F or W are not part of the CDR3 here. Fields, in order: V gene, clone size, CDR3 protein. A clone size is listed for some rows: how often the clone was seen (once, few, many), or a class if it is expanded.

>TRBV5-4|NA
ASSFGLAVNTGELF
>TRBV19|NA
ASTPGTSGDTDTQY
>TRBV29-1|once
SVVGGQVNEQF
>TRBV29-1|once
SYRLAGGWYEQF
>TRBV4-1|NA
ASSQDHLGIQPQH
>TRBV30|NA
AWRLTGGNQPQH
>TRBV4-3|NA
ASSQGFGGTGNSNEQF
>TRBV28|NA
ASSLVRDRAGY
>TRBV27|NA
ASSYTGLLLDEQY
>TRBV4-3|NA
ASSLGPSGTVDREQF
>TRBV5-1|NA
ASSYTGGYNEQF
>TRBV6-5|NA
ASSYGTESSYEQY
>TRBV6-1|once
ASSPRAPYEQY
>TRBV28|NA
ASSLPGWQSNQPQH
>TRBV7-2|once
ASRASYNEQF
>TRBV7-2|NA
ASSLVDGYEQY
>TRBV27|NA
ASSLTENYGYT
>TRBV7-9|once
ASSPDAGRETGELF
>TRBV29-1|NA
SALGSQYEQY